The entry below describes one TCR beta chain. Its antigen is unknown. Recent vaccinations or acute infections were absent in the healthy HIV-negative adult donors. This sample was taken from a study of shared clonotypes between healthy human individuals. Study in general: The plates for each donor numbered three CD4 naive, three CD4 memory, two CD8 naive and one CD8 memory.

Study-level findings and limits: Some naive CD4 clonotypes, approximately 4.5%, turned up in common across several donors.

Splitting of each subset's genomic DNA was done evenly across several immunoSEQ plates. Clones were sequenced by immunoSEQ multiplex PCR, and TCRdb holds only the in-frame ones, with some missing. The repertoire holds roughly 2.2 million clones, with approximately 95% as singletons. The sequenced sample consisted of naive CD4+ T cells from PBMCs. The subset here: CD45RA+ positively selected. The receptor was isolated from a man younger than 30 in good health. Some clones in this sample may be carry-over from other donors' samples.

This CDR3 is CASSLVGPATNIQYF. CDR3 DNA: TGTGCCAGCAGCTTGGTTGGTCCAGCGACAAACATTCAGTACTTC. The chain recombines TRBV5-4 with TRBJ2-4; D is ambiguous. V shed 0 bases and J shed 6 bases, with 13 bases lying between them. There are 15 residues in the CDR3. Germline CDR1 is SGHNT and CDR2 is YYREEE (reference sequence).